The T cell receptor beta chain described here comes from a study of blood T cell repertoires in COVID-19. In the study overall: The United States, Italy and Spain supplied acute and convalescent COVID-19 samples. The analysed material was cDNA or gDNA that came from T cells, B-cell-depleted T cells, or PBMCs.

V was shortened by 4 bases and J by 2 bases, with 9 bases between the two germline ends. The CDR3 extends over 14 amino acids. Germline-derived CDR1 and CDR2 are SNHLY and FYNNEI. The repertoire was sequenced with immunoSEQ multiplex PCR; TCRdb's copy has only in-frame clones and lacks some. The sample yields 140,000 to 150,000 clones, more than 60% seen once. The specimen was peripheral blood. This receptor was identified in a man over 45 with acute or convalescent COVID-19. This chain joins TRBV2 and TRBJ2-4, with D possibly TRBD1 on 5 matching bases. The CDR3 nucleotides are TGTGCCAGCAGTGCACGACAGTCCAAAAACATTCAGTACTTC. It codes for CASSARQSKNIQYF.